The clone carrying this T cell receptor beta chain was seen only a few times. Antigen specificity is unknown. This entry belongs to a study of cytomegalovirus exposure and HLA in healthy donors. Overall study findings and caveats: TCR beta sequences reportedly predicted the HLA-A and HLA-B alleles of most subjects accurately.

This CDR3 contains 13 residues. CDR1 is SGHTA, CDR2 FQGTGA, per germline. Trimming cost V 3 bases and J 3 bases, with 6 bases left between them. This PCR relied on a set of 60 Vbeta primers and 13 Jbeta primers. The assay was immunoSEQ multiplex PCR, and TCRdb's table has in-frame clones only and misses some. This sample has around 120,000 clones, with about three quarters found just once. This sequence originates from a woman aged 55-70 years in good health and CMV-seropositive. Sequenced material: PBMCs. V and J are TRBV7-3 and TRBJ1-5; D remains ambiguous. CDR3 residues: CASSFGDNQPQHF. The CDR3 DNA follows: TGTGCCAGCAGCTTCGGTGACAATCAGCCCCAGCATTTT.